This TCR beta chain was obtained from a study of blood T cell repertoires in COVID-19. The method was immunoSEQ multiplex PCR; TCRdb's version includes in-frame clones alone and lacks a portion of them. The sample lists 150,000 to 200,000 clones; 84% were seen once. The sequencing sample was made of peripheral blood. This TCR came from a woman of 80 years or more with COVID-19, enrolled during active disease.

CDR3: CASSGELTGELFF. DNA for the CDR3: TGTGCCAGCAGTGGGGAGCTGACCGGGGAGCTGTTTTTT. The chain employs TRBV6-4 and TRBJ2-2, with a tentative D call TRBD2 (5 bases). Germline V gives CDR1 MRHNA, CDR2 SNTAGT. V was pared by 4 bases and J by 5 bases, with 8 bases between. This CDR3 region has 13 residues.